This T cell receptor (beta chain) appears in the sequencing data of a study of CD4+ T cells in melanoma. Repertoires were generated with immunoSEQ multiplex PCR, while TCRdb's copy carries only in-frame clones and drops some. The sample carries more than 20,000 clones, approximately 80% recorded once. In the case of this clone: Its antigen is undetermined.

General study results and limits: Diverse differentiation states were reported for melanoma neoantigen-specific CD4+ T cells. CD8+ T cell, macrophage and B cell function reportedly correlated with neoantigen-specific CD4+ T cells.

This CDR3 is 14 amino acids long. Trimming took off 0 bases at V and 1 base at J, with 7 bases between the two ends. Germline V gene sequence: CDR1 SGHRS, CDR2 YFSETQ. The V and J genes are TRBV5-1 and TRBJ2-5; D call uncertain. The sample comprised cells from a culture (not recorded whether cultured in vitro). The receptor was isolated from a human donor with melanoma. The CDR3 region has the DNA TGCGCCAGCAGCTTGGACGCGCGCCAAGAGACCCAGTACTTC. Translating gives CASSLDARQETQYF.